This T cell receptor beta chain was recorded in a study of blood T cell repertoires in COVID-19. The authors' processing: Amplification from reference gene primers served as the basis for estimated nucleated cell counts. The repertoire was sequenced with immunoSEQ multiplex PCR; TCRdb's copy has only in-frame clones and lacks some. The V and J calls and clone size are taken from that table; D and trimming were inferred from the DNA. The sample includes hundreds of thousands of clones, approximately 79% of them seen just once. This clone has only a few counts. The sequencing input was peripheral blood. This clonotype was sampled from a woman older than 75 with active or convalescent COVID-19.

CDR3 sequence reads: CASSWGIGTQETQYF. CDR3 in DNA: TGTGCCAGCAGCTGGGGAATCGGGACACAAGAGACCCAGTACTTC. The chain employs TRBV11-2 and TRBJ2-5; perhaps TRBD1 as D (6 bases). Germline V gene data show CDR1 as SGHAT and CDR2 as FQNNGV. Trimming cost V 4 bases and J 2 bases, with 14 bases left between them. This CDR3 is 15 amino acids long.